What follows are 31 T cell receptor beta chains derived from one specimen sequenced in a study of blood T cell repertoires in COVID-19. The protocol was immunoSEQ multiplex PCR, while the TCRdb copy is restricted to in-frame clones and leaves out a portion. Found here are 270,000 or so clones, just over 90% of them singletons; the top ten hold about 2.1%. The specimen was PBMCs or T cells enriched from blood (not recorded which). Every receptor here comes from a woman in her forties with acute COVID-19.

The sample holds one count of this clone. The chain has TRBV6-1 and TRBJ1-3; weak D call: TRBD1 (6 bases). This CDR3 comprises 15 residues. Germline CDR1 reads MNHNS; CDR2 reads SASEGT. V lost 10 bases and J lost 2, with 18 bases in between. The CDR3 reads CATHARGAAGNTIYF. CDR3 DNA sequence: TGTGCCACCCACGCTCGGGGGGCAGCTGGAAACACCATATATTTT.

This chain joins TRBV7-2 and TRBJ1-6; no clear D gene. This CDR3 comprises 13 residues. Germline CDR1 reads SGHTA; CDR2 reads FQGNSA. V lost 3 bases and J 7 bases, leaving 7 bases between the germline ends. This CDR3 is CASSFTGNSPLHF. CDR3 sequence (DNA): TGTGCCAGCAGCTTTACGGGGAATTCACCCCTCCACTTT.

The J gene is TRBJ2-2, the V gene TRBV28; 9 positions match TRBD2. The trim removed 11 bases at V and 2 bases at J, leaving 3 bases unmatched. Germline V lookup: CDR1 MDHEN, CDR2 SYDVKM. This CDR3 is 13 amino acids long. The CDR3 sequence: CAGGGVNTGELFF. CDR3 DNA: TGTGCCGGCGGGGGGGTAAACACCGGGGAGCTGTTTTTT. The whole variable domain, filled in from reference TRBV28 and TRBJ2-2, reads DVKVTQSSRYLVKRTGEKVFLECVQDMDHENMFWYRQDPGLGLRLIYFSYDVKMKEKGDIPEGYSVSREKKERFSLILESASTNQTSMYLCAGGGVNTGELFFGEGSRLTVL.

This chain connects TRBV4-1 to TRBJ1-1, with TRBD1 matching over 9 bases. The CDR3 is 14 residues long. The trim removed 4 bases at V and 4 bases at J, leaving 4 bases unmatched. CDR1 and CDR2 from the germline V gene are MGHRA and YSYEKL. The CDR3 bases are TGCGCCAGCAGCCCCGGACAGGGGACCACTGAAGCTTTCTTT. Amino acid sequence: CASSPGQGTTEAFF.

The rearrangement links TRBV29-1 to TRBJ1-1, with unresolved D. Trimming removed 1 base from V and 1 base from J, with 4 bases in between. Germline V lookup: CDR1 SQVTM, CDR2 ANQGSEA. The CDR3 spans 12 residues. CDR3 sequence reads: CSVEGENTEAFF. CDR3 sequence (DNA): TGCAGCGTTGAAGGAGAGAACACTGAAGCTTTCTTT.

V usage is TRBV4-1 and J usage is TRBJ1-6; 8 bases map to TRBD1. V dropped 1 base and J dropped 8; count of bases not matched to a gene: 7. The CDR3 totals 16 residues. Germline V gives CDR1 MGHRA, CDR2 YSYEKL. The CDR3 coding sequence is TGCGCCAGCAGCCAAGGGGGGGCAGGGGGCTATTCACCCCTCCACTTT. Protein: CASSQGGAGGYSPLHF.

V is TRBV7-2 and J is TRBJ2-7, with 13 positions matching TRBD2. Germline lookup yields CDR1 SGHTA and CDR2 FQGNSA. The CDR3 is 18 amino acids. After removal of 4 bases from V and 2 bases from J, the junction contained 11 bases not matched to a gene. DNA for the CDR3: TGTGCCAGCAGCTGGGTACCGGGACTAGCGGGGATTCCCTACGAGCAGTACTTC. Translating gives CASSWVPGLAGIPYEQYF.

This chain joins TRBV27 and TRBJ2-1, with a weak D call TRBD1 (5 bases). This CDR3 comprises 13 residues. The ends were cut back, 6 bases at V and 3 bases at J, with 9 bases in the middle. Germline-derived CDR1 and CDR2 are MNHEY and SMNVEV (reference sequence). As DNA, the CDR3 is TGTGCCAGCAGCTTCAGGGACTACAATGAGCAGTTCTTC. Translated, it gives CASSFRDYNEQFF.

The rearrangement uses TRBV4-3 and TRBJ2-1, with 11 bases fitting TRBD2. J was trimmed by 5 bases and V by 3 bases; bases with no gene match: 9. Germline V gives CDR1 LGHNA, CDR2 YSLEER. The CDR3 contains 17 residues. CDR3 loop: CASSQEPGTSGNNEQFF. The CDR3, as DNA: TGCGCCAGCAGCCAGGAACCGGGGACTAGCGGAAACAATGAGCAGTTCTTC.

This chain links TRBV4-3 with TRBJ1-1; unclear D gene. The CDR3 is made up of 15 amino acids. Germline V gene lookup returns CDR1 LGHNA and CDR2 YSLEER. V shed 1 base and J shed 5 bases, with 14 bases lying between them. CDR3 in DNA: TGCGCCAGCAGCCAAGTTGGGGAGTTACTGACTGAAGCTTTCTTT. It translates to CASSQVGELLTEAFF.

In this sample, this clone turned up once. This chain joins TRBV7-9 and TRBJ2-6; 10 nucleotides match TRBD1. There are 19 residues in the CDR3. CDR1 and CDR2 (germline): SEHNR, FQNEAQ (reference sequence). V gave up 3 bases and J gave up 2 bases; unmatched junction bases: 10. The DNA of the CDR3 is TGTGCCAGCAGCTTGACCCAGGGGGACAGGGGAACTGGGGCCAACGTCCTGACTTTC. This sequence encodes CASSLTQGDRGTGANVLTF. Using reference TRBV7-9 and TRBJ2-6 for the parts outside the CDR3, the full variable domain is DTGVSQNPRHKITKRGQNVTFRCDPISEHNRLYWYRQTLGQGPEFLTYFQNEAQLEKSRLLSDRFSAERPKGSFSTLEIQRTEQGDSAMYLCASSLTQGDRGTGANVLTFGAGSRLTVL.

This clone appeared once. The chain recombines TRBV5-4 with TRBJ1-2; D may be TRBD1 (5 bases). Trimming pared 0 bases from V and 10 bases from J, leaving 13 bases between. This CDR3 is 13 amino acids long. CDR1 is SGHNT, CDR2 YYREEE, per germline (reference sequence). Written as DNA, the CDR3 is TGTGCCAGCAGCTTGGGTATCGGCAGGGACTACACCTTC. Protein: CASSLGIGRDYTF. The variable domain in full, with the rest retrieved from reference TRBV5-4 and TRBJ1-2, is ETGVTQSPTHLIKTRGQQVTLRCSSQSGHNTVSWYQQALGQGPQFIFQYYREEENGRGNFPPRFSGLQFPNYSSELNVNALELDDSALYLCASSLGIGRDYTFGSGTRLTVV.

The chain joins TRBV6-5 to TRBJ1-1; D is possibly TRBD1 (6 bases). The germline V and J ends were trimmed by 6 bases and 10 bases, with 15 bases remaining between them. From germline, CDR1 is MNHEY and CDR2 SVGAGI. The CDR3 length is 12 residues. In DNA, the CDR3 is TGTGCCAGCAGCTCTACAGGGTTGGGAGCTTTCTTT. Translated, it gives CASSSTGLGAFF.

The rearrangement joins TRBV19 to TRBJ1-2; D remains unclear. Germline V lookup: CDR1 LNHDA, CDR2 SQIVND (reference sequence). Trimming left V 8 bases short and J 4 bases short, with 5 bases between. CDR3 size: 10 residues. The CDR3 reads CASFFYGYTF. The CDR3 DNA reads as TGTGCCAGTTTCTTCTATGGCTACACCTTC.

This clone has only one observation. The CDR3 DNA reads TGTGCCTGCGGGCGGCGGGGGGGTAACAATGAGCAGTTCTTC. It codes for CACGRRGGNNEQFF. V is TRBV30 and J is TRBJ2-1; 9 bases agree with TRBD2. Trimming at V came to 6 bases and at J to 5 bases, leaving 8 bases not matched to a gene. This CDR3 is built from 14 residues. Germline CDR1 is GTSNPN and CDR2 is SVGIG (reference sequence).

The V call is TRBV9, the J call TRBJ2-1; D is unresolved. CDR1 and CDR2 (germline): SGDLS, YYNGEE. The CDR3 extends over 13 amino acids. V shed 4 bases and J shed 4 bases, with 9 bases lying between them. The CDR3 region has the DNA TGTGCCAGCAGCTCACGCGAATACAATGAGCAGTTCTTC. Protein product: CASSSREYNEQFF.

The gene calls are TRBV3-1 (or the pseudogene TRBV3-2) and TRBJ1-5; possible D gene TRBD1, 6 bases. Looked up from germline, CDR1 is LGHDT and CDR2 is YNNKEL (reference sequence). The CDR3 is 14 residues long. Trimming took 4 bases from V and 7 from J, leaving 14 bases between them. The CDR3 region has the DNA TGTGCCAGCAGCCGGCAAGCAGGGGAACAGCCCCAGCATTTT. Translated, it gives CASSRQAGEQPQHF.

This clone appeared once. V is TRBV11-3 and J is TRBJ2-3; TRBD2 aligns across 7 bases. Trimming at V came to 4 bases and at J to 4 bases, leaving 8 bases not matched to a gene. The CDR3 contains 15 residues. Germline values: CDR1 SGHNT, CDR2 YENEEA. This CDR3 reads CASSSGAGDPDTQYF. The CDR3, as DNA: TGTGCCAGCAGCTCTGGGGCGGGAGACCCAGATACGCAGTATTTT.

The chain recombines TRBV5-5 with TRBJ2-3; no clear D. V lost 0 bases and J lost 2, with 4 bases in between. This CDR3 is built from 13 residues. From germline, CDR1 is SGHKS and CDR2 YYEKEE (reference sequence). The CDR3 spells CASSLELTDTQYF. The DNA of the CDR3 is TGTGCCAGCAGCTTGGAACTCACAGATACGCAGTATTTT.

The rearrangement uses TRBV15 and TRBJ2-1; no definite D call. Germline CDR1 LNHNV, CDR2 YYDKDF (reference sequence). Trimming took 0 bases from V and 5 from J, leaving 5 bases between them. This CDR3 spans 13 amino acids. CDR3 coding DNA: TGTGCCACCAGCAGAGATATTAACAATGAGCAGTTCTTC. The encoded protein is CATSRDINNEQFF. Full variable domain (missing parts from reference TRBV15 and TRBJ2-1): DAMVIQNPRYQVTQFGKPVTLSCSQTLNHNVMYWYQQKSSQAPKLLFHYYDKDFNNEADTPDNFQSRRPNTSFCFLDIRSPGLGDTAMYLCATSRDINNEQFFGPGTRLTVL.

This sequence joins TRBV6-1 and TRBJ2-1, with D possibly matching TRBD1 (6 bases). Germline V gene sequence: CDR1 MNHNS, CDR2 SASEGT. CDR3 length: 16 residues. Trimming stripped 1 base from V and 4 bases from J, with 14 bases between. This CDR3 reads CASSEDLGAPYNEQFF. The CDR3 DNA reads as TGTGCCAGCAGTGAAGACCTGGGGGCCCCATACAATGAGCAGTTCTTC.

This clone came up once. This chain joins TRBV2 and TRBJ2-2; tentative D call: TRBD2 (6 bases). The CDR3 is 17 residues long. The V and J ends lost 7 bases and 2 bases respectively, with 20 bases between them. Looked up from germline, CDR1 is SNHLY and CDR2 is FYNNEI. CDR3 in amino acids: CASTPNRRGTNTGELFF. CDR3 nucleotide sequence: TGTGCCAGCACCCCTAACCGACGAGGGACTAACACCGGGGAGCTGTTTTTT.

The rearrangement joins TRBV4-2 to TRBJ2-1, with D tentatively TRBD2 (5 bases). The germline V gene encodes CDR1 LGHNA and CDR2 YNFKEQ. The CDR3 is 19 amino acids. Trimming removed 1 base from V and 5 bases from J, with 24 bases in between. CDR3 nucleotide sequence: TGTGCCAGCAGCCAAGTCACAAGCGGCATAGGATTGGGCCACAATGAGCAGTTCTTC. This translates into CASSQVTSGIGLGHNEQFF.

The rearrangement joins TRBV18 to TRBJ2-7, with 9 bases fitting TRBD2. Germline lookup yields CDR1 KGHSH and CDR2 LQKENI. Losses at the gene ends were 5 bases for V and 2 bases for J; bases not matched to a gene: 7. CDR3 length: 15 residues. In nucleotides, the CDR3 is TGTGCCAGCTCATCTAGCGGGAAAGGGACCTACGAGCAGTACTTC. Translating it yields CASSSSGKGTYEQYF.

The chain uses TRBV5-1 and TRBJ1-6; the match to TRBD1 covers 7 bases. Germline values: CDR1 SGHRS, CDR2 YFSETQ. With 2 bases clipped from V and 6 bases from J, the junction kept 5 bases outside the gene matches. The CDR3 extends over 15 amino acids. The CDR3 is CASSLAGTVNSPLHF. The CDR3 DNA reads as TGCGCCAGCAGCTTAGCCGGGACAGTTAATTCACCCCTCCACTTT.

The J gene is TRBJ1-1, the V gene TRBV29-1; D may be TRBD1 (6 bases). CDR3 size: 13 residues. Germline CDR1 and CDR2: SQVTM and ANQGSEA. V shed 5 bases and J shed 10 bases, with 20 bases lying between them. The CDR3 region is CSVSPGGGERAFF. The CDR3 DNA reads TGCAGCGTTTCGCCGGGGGGGGGCGAGCGAGCTTTCTTT.

The chain joins TRBV6-6 to TRBJ1-5; D may be TRBD1 (6 bases). The germline gives CDR1 MNHNY, CDR2 SVGAGI (reference sequence). This CDR3 comprises 18 residues. Between the trimmed V and J ends, which lost 5 bases and 1 base, there was a span of 21 bases. The CDR3 spells CASSRFVGGATSNQPQHF. The CDR3 coding sequence is TGTGCCAGCAGTCGGTTCGTTGGGGGGGCTACCAGCAATCAGCCCCAGCATTTT.

The chain links TRBV24-1 to TRBJ1-2; D may be TRBD1 (6 bases). Germline CDR1 is KGHDR and CDR2 is SFDVKD. The CDR3 totals 15 residues. Deletions cut 6 bases from V and 8 bases from J, with 21 bases between. The DNA of the CDR3 is TGTGCCACCAGTTCCGGGACATTCCGCCTTCGGGGCTACACCTTC. Protein sequence: CATSSGTFRLRGYTF.

The chain recombines TRBV5-4 with TRBJ2-3; weak D call: TRBD2 (7 bases). Per the germline V gene, CDR1 is SGHNT and CDR2 is YYREEE (reference sequence). With 1 base removed from V and 0 bases from J, the gap between germline ends came to 18 bases. This CDR3 spans 18 amino acids. The CDR3 DNA is TGTGCCAGCAGCTTGACTAGTACTGCGGGGGCTAGCACAGATACGCAGTATTTT. This gives the protein CASSLTSTAGASTDTQYF.

The V gene is TRBV3-1 (or the pseudogene TRBV3-2), the J gene TRBJ2-1; D not certain. Germline V gene data show CDR1 as LGHDT and CDR2 as YNNKEL (reference sequence). With 1 base removed from V and 2 bases from J, the gap between germline ends came to 9 bases. The CDR3 is made up of 15 amino acids. The CDR3 loop is CASSQGGSTYNEQFF. CDR3 DNA sequence: TGTGCCAGCAGCCAAGGCGGCTCGACCTACAATGAGCAGTTCTTC.

V usage is TRBV5-1 and J usage is TRBJ1-1, with TRBD1 identical over 8 bases. CDR1 is SGHRS and CDR2 is YFSETQ in the germline V gene. With 1 base clipped from V and 4 bases from J, the junction kept 12 bases outside the gene matches. The CDR3 runs to 17 residues. CDR3 residues: CASSLRAGGAGGTEAFF. The CDR3 bases are TGCGCCAGCAGCTTGAGGGCAGGGGGCGCCGGGGGCACTGAAGCTTTCTTT.